This T cell receptor beta chain originates from a study of shared clonotypes between healthy human individuals. Broader study findings: Sampling included only blood; tissue repertoires likely differ. Naive subsets typically showed greater estimated richness than memory subsets.

Trimming removed 0 bases at V and 14 bases at J, with 14 bases between. Germline CDR1 SQVTM, CDR2 ANQGSEA. The CDR3 has 12 residues. A split of CD4+ cells into CD45RA+ naive and CD45RA-negative memory subsets was performed. Original analysis: Junction-only sequences without quality scores were provided by ImmunoSEQ, so filtering was different. Repertoires were generated with immunoSEQ multiplex PCR, while TCRdb's copy carries only in-frame clones and drops some. V, J and clone size are those of that table, while D and trimming were read from the DNA. Counted here are some 1,100,000 clones, approximately 80% occurring once; the ten biggest clones make up about 0.52%. About this clone: Antigen specificity is unknown.

The chain joins TRBV29-1 to TRBJ2-1; maybe TRBD1 (5 bases). The specimen sequenced was memory CD4+ T cells from PBMCs. Described subset: CD45RA-negative fraction. The receptor was derived from a man aged 18 to 35 in good health. Some clones in this sample may be carry-over from other donors' samples. The CDR3 region has the DNA TGCAGCGTTGAAGATCGCAGGGAAAGGGAGTTCTTC. Its protein product is CSVEDRREREFF.